This T cell receptor (beta chain) was captured in a study of blood T cell repertoires in COVID-19. Across the whole study: From the United States, Italy and Spain came samples of acute and convalescent COVID-19.

Authors' data handling: Reference gene primers were amplified, and this amplification served to estimate nucleated cell counts. TCRdb keeps only in-frame clones here, not all; method: immunoSEQ multiplex PCR. Clone size and V and J calls were adopted from that table, with D and trimming inferred from the DNA. Of some 200,000 clones listed, 86% are singletons. Germline V gene lookup returns CDR1 MGHRA and CDR2 YSYEKL. The CDR3 contains 16 residues. Trimming stripped 0 bases from V and 0 bases from J, with 9 bases between. This receptor was obtained from an elderly woman in a cohort sampled during active or convalescent COVID-19. This rearrangement joins TRBV4-1 to TRBJ2-1; no firm D call. The specimen was peripheral blood. CDR3 nucleotide sequence: TGCGCCAGCAGCCAAGACACGGTAGCCTCCTACAATGAGCAGTTCTTC. Protein product: CASSQDTVASYNEQFF.